The clone carrying this T cell receptor beta chain was detected only once. Its antigen is unidentified. This sample was included in a study of CD8 T cells in Susac syndrome. A quantity of about 0.5 to 1 ug RNA underwent reverse transcription using random hexamers. With immunoSEQ multiplex PCR, TCR beta CDR3 was amplified across 54 Vbeta and 13 Jbeta. In TCRdb, the immunoSEQ multiplex PCR reads were re-called with MiXCR into one record per CDR3 protein. The sample has around 190,000 distinct CDR3 sequences; approximately 93% are singletons. Points from the study as a whole: Regarding the TCR sequencing and HLA analysis, the study admitted that a relatively small number of individuals were involved.

The authors sequenced TCR beta from blood CD8+ and CD4+ T cells. Sequenced material: CD4+ T cells from PBMCs. The source of this sequence is a human donor in good health.

In nucleotides, the CDR3 is TGTGCCAGCAGTTTAAGGACAGGGGGTGGGCCCCAGCATTTT. Amino acid sequence: CASSLRTGGGPQHF. The rearrangement uses TRBV12-3 or TRBV12-4 and TRBJ1-5; TRBD1 matches 10 bases. CDR3 length: 14 amino acids. J lost 9 bases, V lost 2 bases, and 4 bases had no gene match.